These T cell receptor beta chains were read from a single sample in a study of blood T cell repertoires in COVID-19. Profiled with immunoSEQ multiplex PCR; TCRdb holds only in-frame clones, not every one. The repertoire holds more than 60,000 clones, with 65% to 90% as singletons. The specimen was peripheral blood. Receptors originate from a human donor in a cohort sampled during active COVID-19. The CDR3 runs from the conserved cysteine through the conserved F or W. The D gene is left open where the match is weak.

j_gene | d_gene | v_gene | CDR3nt | CDR3aa
TRBJ1-2 | TRBD1 | TRBV7-2 | TGTGCCAGCAGCGTCCAGAGGGACAGCTCGTTCTATGGCTACACCTTC | CASSVQRDSSFYGYTF
TRBJ2-7 | TRBD1 | TRBV10-2 | TGCGCCAGCACCGAGGGACAGAGTTTCTACGAGCAGTACTTC | CASTEGQSFYEQYF
TRBJ1-1 | . | TRBV10-3 | TGTGCCATCGGGCGGGATACGAACACTGAAGCTTTCTTT | CAIGRDTNTEAFF
TRBJ1-5 | . | TRBV28 | TGTGCCAGCAGTTTGAGTTGGGGCCAGCCCCAGCATTTT | CASSLSWGQPQHF
TRBJ2-7 | . | TRBV19 | TGTGCCAGTTCCCTTCGTGGGCGCCCCGATGTATACGAGCAGTACTTC | CASSLRGRPDVYEQYF
TRBJ2-3 | . | TRBV6-6 | TGTGCCAGCAGTTCTTCCACAGATACGCAGTATTTT | CASSSSTDTQYF
TRBJ1-4 | . | TRBV12-3/TRBV12-4 | TGTGCCAGCAGTTGGGGGCGCGGTGAAAAACTGTTTTTT | CASSWGRGEKLFF
TRBJ1-2 | TRBD1 | TRBV15 | TGTGCCACCAGCGGACGGACAGGGTATGGCTACACCTTC | CATSGRTGYGYTF
TRBJ1-1 | . | TRBV6-5 | TGTGCCAGCAGACCACAGGTTGGGAACACTGAAGCTTTCTTT | CASRPQVGNTEAFF
TRBJ2-5 | . | TRBV18 | TGTGCCAGCTCACCCTCCGGGGGCCAAGAGACCCAGTACTTC | CASSPSGGQETQYF
TRBJ1-2 | TRBD1 | TRBV19 | TGTGCCAGTAGTAACCCCTACAGGGGGCGTGTTGGCTACACCTTC | CASSNPYRGRVGYTF